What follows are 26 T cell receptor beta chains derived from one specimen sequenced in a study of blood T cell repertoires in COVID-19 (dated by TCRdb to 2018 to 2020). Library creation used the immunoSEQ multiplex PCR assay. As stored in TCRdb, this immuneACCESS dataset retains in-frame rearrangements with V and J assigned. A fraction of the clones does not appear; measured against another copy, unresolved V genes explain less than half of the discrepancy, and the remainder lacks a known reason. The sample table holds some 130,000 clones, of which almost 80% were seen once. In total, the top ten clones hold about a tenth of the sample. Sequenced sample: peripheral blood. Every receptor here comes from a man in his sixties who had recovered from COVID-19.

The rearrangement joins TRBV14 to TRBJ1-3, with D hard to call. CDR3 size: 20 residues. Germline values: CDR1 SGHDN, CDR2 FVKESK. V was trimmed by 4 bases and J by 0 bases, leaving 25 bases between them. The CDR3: CASSPNAVIEKFSSGNTIYF. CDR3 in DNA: TGTGCCAGCAGCCCGAATGCCGTAATTGAGAAGTTTAGCTCTGGAAACACCATATATTTT.

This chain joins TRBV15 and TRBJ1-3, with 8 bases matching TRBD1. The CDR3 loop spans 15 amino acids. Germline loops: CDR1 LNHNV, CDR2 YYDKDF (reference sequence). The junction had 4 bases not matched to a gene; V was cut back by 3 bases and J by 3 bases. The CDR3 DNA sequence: TGTGCCACCAGCAGGGCGACAGGGGTTGGAAACACCATATATTTT. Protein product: CATSRATGVGNTIYF.

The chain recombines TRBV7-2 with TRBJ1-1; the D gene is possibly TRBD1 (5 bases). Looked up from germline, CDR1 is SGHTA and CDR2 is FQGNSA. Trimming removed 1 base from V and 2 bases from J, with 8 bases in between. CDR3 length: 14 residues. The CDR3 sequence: CASSLGRGNTEAFF. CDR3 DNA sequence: TGTGCCAGCAGCTTAGGGAGGGGAAACACTGAAGCTTTCTTT.

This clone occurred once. The CDR3 sequence is CASSPGYRDTQYF. The CDR3 nucleotides are TGTGCCAGCAGTCCAGGTTATCGAGATACGCAGTATTTT. The chain uses TRBV6-5 and TRBJ2-3; D gene unclear. V dropped 5 bases and J dropped 5 bases, with 11 bases sitting between them. The V gene's germline CDR1 is MNHEY and CDR2 SVGAGI. The CDR3 is 13 residues long.

The CDR3 spells CASSRDRVRSEEAFF. CDR3 bases: TGTGCCAGCAGCCGAGACAGGGTCCGCTCGGAGGAAGCTTTCTTT. V usage is TRBV5-6 and J usage is TRBJ1-1; 7 bases map to TRBD1. Germline V gene lookup returns CDR1 SGHDT and CDR2 YYEEEE. This CDR3 region has 15 residues. Trimming took 4 bases from V and 8 from J; bases not matched to a gene: 14. Drawing the rest from reference TRBV5-6 and TRBJ1-1, the complete variable domain is DAGVTQSPTHLIKTRGQQVTLRCSPKSGHDTVSWYQQALGQGPQFIFQYYEEEERQRGNFPDRFSGHQFPNYSSELNVNALLLGDSALYLCASSRDRVRSEEAFFGQGTRLTVV.

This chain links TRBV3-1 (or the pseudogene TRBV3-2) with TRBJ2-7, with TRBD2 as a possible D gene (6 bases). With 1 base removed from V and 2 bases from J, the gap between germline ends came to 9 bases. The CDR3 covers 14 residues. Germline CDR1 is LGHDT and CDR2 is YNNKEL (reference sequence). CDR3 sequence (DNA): TGTGCCAGCAGCCAAGGGCGGGGCGCCTACGAGCAGTACTTC. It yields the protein CASSQGRGAYEQYF.

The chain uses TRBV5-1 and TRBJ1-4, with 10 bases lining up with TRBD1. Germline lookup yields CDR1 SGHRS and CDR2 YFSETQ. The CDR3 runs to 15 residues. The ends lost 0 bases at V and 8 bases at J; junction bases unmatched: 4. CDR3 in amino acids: CASSLGDRGREKLFF. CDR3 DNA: TGCGCCAGCAGCTTGGGGGACAGGGGAAGGGAAAAACTGTTTTTT.

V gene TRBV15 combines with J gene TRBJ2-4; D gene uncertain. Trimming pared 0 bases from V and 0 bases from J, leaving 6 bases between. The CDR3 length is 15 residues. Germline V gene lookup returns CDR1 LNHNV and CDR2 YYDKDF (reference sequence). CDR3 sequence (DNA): TGTGCCACCAGCAGAGAATTACTAGCCAAAAACATTCAGTACTTC. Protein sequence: CATSRELLAKNIQYF.

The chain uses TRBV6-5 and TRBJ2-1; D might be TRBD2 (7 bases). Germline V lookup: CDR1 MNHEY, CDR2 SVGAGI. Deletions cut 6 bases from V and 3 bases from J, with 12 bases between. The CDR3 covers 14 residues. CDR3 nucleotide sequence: TGTGCCAGCAGGGCGGGGGCAAACTACAATGAGCAGTTCTTC. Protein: CASRAGANYNEQFF.

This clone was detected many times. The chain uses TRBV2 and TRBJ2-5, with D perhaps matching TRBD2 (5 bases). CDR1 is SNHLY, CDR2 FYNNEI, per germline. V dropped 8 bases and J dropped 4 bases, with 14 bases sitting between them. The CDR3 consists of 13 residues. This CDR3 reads CASGRSRGETQYF. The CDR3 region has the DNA TGTGCCAGCGGCCGAAGCCGGGGAGAGACCCAGTACTTC.

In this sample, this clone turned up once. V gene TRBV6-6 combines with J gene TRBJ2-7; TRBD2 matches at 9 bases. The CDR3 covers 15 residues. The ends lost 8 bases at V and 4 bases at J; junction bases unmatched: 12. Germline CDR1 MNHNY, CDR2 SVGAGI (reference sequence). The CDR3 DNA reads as TGTGCCAGCTCCGGCGCTAGCGGGACCCTATACGAGCAGTACTTC. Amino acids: CASSGASGTLYEQYF.

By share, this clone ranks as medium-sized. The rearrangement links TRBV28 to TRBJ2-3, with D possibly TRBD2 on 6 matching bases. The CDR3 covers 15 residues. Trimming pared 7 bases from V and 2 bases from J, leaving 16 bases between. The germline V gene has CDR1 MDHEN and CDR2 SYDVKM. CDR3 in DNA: TGTGCCAGCAACTCTCCGGGGGAGGCCACAGATACGCAGTATTTT. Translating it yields CASNSPGEATDTQYF.

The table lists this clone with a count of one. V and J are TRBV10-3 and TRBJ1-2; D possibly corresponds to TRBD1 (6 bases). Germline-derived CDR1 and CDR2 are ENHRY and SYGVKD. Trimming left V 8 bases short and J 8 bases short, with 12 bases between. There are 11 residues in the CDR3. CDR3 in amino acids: CAILRQDGYTF. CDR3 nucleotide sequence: TGTGCCATCCTTAGACAGGACGGCTACACCTTC.

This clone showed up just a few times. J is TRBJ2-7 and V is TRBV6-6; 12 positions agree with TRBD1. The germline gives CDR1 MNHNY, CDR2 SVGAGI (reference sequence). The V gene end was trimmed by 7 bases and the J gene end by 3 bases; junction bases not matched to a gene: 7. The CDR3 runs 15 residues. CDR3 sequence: CASTSRDRGHYEQYF. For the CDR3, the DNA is TGTGCCAGCACCTCCAGGGACAGGGGGCACTACGAGCAGTACTTC.

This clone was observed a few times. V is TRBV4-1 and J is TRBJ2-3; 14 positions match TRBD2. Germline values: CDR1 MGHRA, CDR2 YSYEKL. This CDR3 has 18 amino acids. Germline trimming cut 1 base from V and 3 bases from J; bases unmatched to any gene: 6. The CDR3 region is CASSQGGLAGAKTDTQYF. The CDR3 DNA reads TGCGCCAGCAGCCAAGGGGGACTAGCGGGGGCGAAGACAGATACGCAGTATTTT.

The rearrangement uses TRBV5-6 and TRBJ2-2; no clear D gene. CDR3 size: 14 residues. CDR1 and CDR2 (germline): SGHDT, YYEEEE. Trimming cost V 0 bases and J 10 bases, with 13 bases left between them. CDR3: CASSLAPSPKELFF. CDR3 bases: TGTGCCAGCAGCTTGGCGCCGAGCCCCAAGGAGCTGTTTTTT.

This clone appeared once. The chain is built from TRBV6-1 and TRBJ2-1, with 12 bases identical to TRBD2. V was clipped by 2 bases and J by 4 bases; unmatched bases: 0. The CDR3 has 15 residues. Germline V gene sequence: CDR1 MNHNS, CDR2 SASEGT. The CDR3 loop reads CASSELAGGYNEQFF. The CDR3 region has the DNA TGTGCCAGCAGTGAACTAGCGGGGGGGTACAATGAGCAGTTCTTC.

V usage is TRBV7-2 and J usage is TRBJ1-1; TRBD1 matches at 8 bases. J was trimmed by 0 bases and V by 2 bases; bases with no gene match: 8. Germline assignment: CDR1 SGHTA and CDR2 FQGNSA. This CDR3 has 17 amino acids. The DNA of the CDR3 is TGTGCCAGCAGCTTAAACACAGGGGGTATCATGAACACTGAAGCTTTCTTT. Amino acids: CASSLNTGGIMNTEAFF.

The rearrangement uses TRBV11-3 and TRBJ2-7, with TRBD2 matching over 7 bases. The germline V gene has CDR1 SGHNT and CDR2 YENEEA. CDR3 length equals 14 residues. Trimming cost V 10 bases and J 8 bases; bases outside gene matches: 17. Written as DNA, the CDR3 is TGTGCCATTTTCTGGGCGGGACTACGCCTTCAGCAGTACTTC. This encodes CAIFWAGLRLQQYF.

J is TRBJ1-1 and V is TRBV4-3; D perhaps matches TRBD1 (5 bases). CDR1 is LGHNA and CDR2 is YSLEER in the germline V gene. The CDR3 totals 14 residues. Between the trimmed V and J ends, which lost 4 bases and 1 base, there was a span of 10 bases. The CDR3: CASSLGVGNTEAFF. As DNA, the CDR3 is TGCGCCAGCAGCCTAGGGGTGGGGAACACTGAAGCTTTCTTT.

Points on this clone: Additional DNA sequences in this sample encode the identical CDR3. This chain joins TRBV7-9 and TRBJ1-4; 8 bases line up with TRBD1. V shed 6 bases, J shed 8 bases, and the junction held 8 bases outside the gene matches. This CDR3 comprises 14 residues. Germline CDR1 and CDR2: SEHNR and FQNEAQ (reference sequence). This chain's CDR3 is CASSRTGLGEKLFF. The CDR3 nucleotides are TGTGCCAGCAGTCGGACAGGGTTGGGGGAAAAACTGTTTTTT. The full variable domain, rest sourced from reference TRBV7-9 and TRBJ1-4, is DTGVSQNPRHKITKRGQNVTFRCDPISEHNRLYWYRQTLGQGPEFLTYFQNEAQLEKSRLLSDRFSAERPKGSFSTLEIQRTEQGDSAMYLCASSRTGLGEKLFFGSGTQLSVL.

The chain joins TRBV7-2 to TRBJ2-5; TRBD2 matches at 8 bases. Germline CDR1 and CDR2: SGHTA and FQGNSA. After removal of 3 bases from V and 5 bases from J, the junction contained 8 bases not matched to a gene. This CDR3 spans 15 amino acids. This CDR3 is CASSFISGDGETQYF. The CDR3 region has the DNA TGTGCCAGCAGCTTCATTAGCGGGGACGGTGAGACCCAGTACTTC. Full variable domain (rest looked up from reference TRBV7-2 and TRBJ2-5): GAGVSQSPSNKVTEKGKDVELRCDPISGHTALYWYRQSLGQGLEFLIYFQGNSAPDKSGLPSDRFSAERTGGSVSTLTIQRTQQEDSAVYLCASSFISGDGETQYFGPGTRLLVL.

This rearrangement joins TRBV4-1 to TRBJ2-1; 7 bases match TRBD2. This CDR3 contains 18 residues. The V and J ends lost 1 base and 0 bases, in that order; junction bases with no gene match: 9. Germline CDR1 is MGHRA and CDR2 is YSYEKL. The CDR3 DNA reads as TGCGCCAGCAGCCAAGGTGGCGGGGGTAAGAGCTCCTACAATGAGCAGTTCTTC. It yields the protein CASSQGGGGKSSYNEQFF.

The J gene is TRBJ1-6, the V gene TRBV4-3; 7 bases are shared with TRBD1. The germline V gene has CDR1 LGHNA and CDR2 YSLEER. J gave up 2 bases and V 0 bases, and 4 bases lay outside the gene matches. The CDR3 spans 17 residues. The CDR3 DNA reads TGCGCCAGCAGCCAAGATGCGACAGGGCCCTATAATTCACCCCTCCACTTT. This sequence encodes CASSQDATGPYNSPLHF.

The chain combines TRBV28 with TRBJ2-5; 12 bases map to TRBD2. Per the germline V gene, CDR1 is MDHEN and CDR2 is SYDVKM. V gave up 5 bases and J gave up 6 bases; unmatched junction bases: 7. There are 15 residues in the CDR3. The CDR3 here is CASSPGLAGMKTQYF. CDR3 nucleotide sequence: TGTGCCAGCAGTCCCGGACTAGCGGGGATGAAGACCCAGTACTTC.

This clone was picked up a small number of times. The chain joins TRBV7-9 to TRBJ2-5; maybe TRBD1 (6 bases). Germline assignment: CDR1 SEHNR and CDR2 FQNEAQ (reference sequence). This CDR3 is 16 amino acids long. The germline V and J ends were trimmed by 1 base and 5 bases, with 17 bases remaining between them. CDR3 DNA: TGTGCCAGCAGCTTAGTAGTCGGCAGGGGCAGTGAGACCCAGTACTTC. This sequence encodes CASSLVVGRGSETQYF.